The source of this T cell receptor (beta chain) is a study of blood T cell repertoires in COVID-19. Looking at the study overall: From the United States, Italy and Spain came samples of acute and convalescent COVID-19. The analysed material was cDNA or gDNA that came from T cells, B-cell-depleted T cells, or PBMCs.

This CDR3 spans 13 amino acids. The V gene's germline CDR1 is MDHEN and CDR2 SYDVKM. V was pared by 7 bases and J by 1 base, with 11 bases between. This clone showed up just once. Source study methods: Nucleated cell number was recorded as an estimate derived from reference gene primer amplification. Here immunoSEQ multiplex PCR was the method, and the copy in TCRdb shows in-frame clones only, minus some. For V, J and clone size, that table is used; D and trimming come from the DNA. The repertoire holds around 300,000 clones, with about nine tenths as singletons. The sample consisted of peripheral blood. The receptor's source is a woman aged 30 to 39 with active or convalescent COVID-19. This chain uses TRBV28 with TRBJ2-7; D is unclear. The CDR3 region is CASKVHGSYEQYF. The CDR3 DNA is TGTGCCAGCAAGGTGCACGGGTCCTACGAGCAGTACTTC.